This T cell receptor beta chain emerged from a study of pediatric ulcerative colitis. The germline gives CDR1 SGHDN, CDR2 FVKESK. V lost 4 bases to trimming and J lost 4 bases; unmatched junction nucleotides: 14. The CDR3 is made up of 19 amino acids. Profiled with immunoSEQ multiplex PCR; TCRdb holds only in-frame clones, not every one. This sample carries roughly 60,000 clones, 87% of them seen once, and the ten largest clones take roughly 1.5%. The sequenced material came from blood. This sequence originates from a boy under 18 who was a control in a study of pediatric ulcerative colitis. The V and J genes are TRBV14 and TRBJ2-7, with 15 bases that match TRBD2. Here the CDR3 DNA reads TGTGCCAGCAGCCCGGAACCCGGGACTAGCGGGAGGACAGTTTACGAGCAGTACTTC. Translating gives CASSPEPGTSGRTVYEQYF. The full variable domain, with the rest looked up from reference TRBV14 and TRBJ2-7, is EAGVTQFPSHSVIEKGQTVTLRCDPISGHDNLYWYRRVMGKEIKFLLHFVKESKQDESGMPNNRFLAERTGGTYSTLKVQPAELEDSGVYFCASSPEPGTSGRTVYEQYFGPGTRLTVT.